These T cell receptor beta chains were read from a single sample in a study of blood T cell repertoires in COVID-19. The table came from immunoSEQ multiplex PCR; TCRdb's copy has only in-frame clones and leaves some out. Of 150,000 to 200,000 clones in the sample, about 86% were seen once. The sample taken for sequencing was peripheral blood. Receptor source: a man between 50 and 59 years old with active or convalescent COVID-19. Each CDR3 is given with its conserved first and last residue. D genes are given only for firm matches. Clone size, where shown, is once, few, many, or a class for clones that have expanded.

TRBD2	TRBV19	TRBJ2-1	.	TGTGCCAGTAGAGAAACTAGCGGGAGCTTCGCCGGTGAGCAGTTCTTC	CASRETSGSFAGEQFF
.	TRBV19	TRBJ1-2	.	TGTGCCAGTAGTATAGATCGACTTGCCGGCTACACCTTC	CASSIDRLAGYTF
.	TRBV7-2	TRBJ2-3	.	TGTGCCAGCAGCTTAAACAGGGCCACAGATACGCAGTATTTT	CASSLNRATDTQYF
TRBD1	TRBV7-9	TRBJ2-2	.	TGTGCCAGCAGCAGGACAGGGTTTAACACCGGGGAGCTGTTTTTT	CASSRTGFNTGELFF
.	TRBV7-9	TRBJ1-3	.	TGTGCCAGCAGCTTAGGCTCGGGACTCGGCTCTGGAAACACCATATATTTT	CASSLGSGLGSGNTIYF
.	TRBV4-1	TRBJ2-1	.	TGCGCCAGCAACAAACCAGGGACATCCTACAATGAGCAGTTCTTC	CASNKPGTSYNEQFF
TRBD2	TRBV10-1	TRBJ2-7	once	TGCGCCAGCAGTGAGAGAGCGGGGCACTCCTACGAGCAGTACTTC	CASSERAGHSYEQYF
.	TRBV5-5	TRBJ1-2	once	TGTGCCAGCAGCTTAGGGGGGGCGTATGGCTACACCTTC	CASSLGGAYGYTF
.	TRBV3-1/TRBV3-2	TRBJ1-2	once	TGTGCCAGCAGCCAAGAATCGGGGGGCTACACCTTC	CASSQESGGYTF
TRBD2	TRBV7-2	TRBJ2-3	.	TGTGCCAGCAGCAGACTAGCCTTTAGCACAGATACGCAGTATTTT	CASSRLAFSTDTQYF
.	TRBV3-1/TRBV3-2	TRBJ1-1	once	TGTGCCAGCAGCCAAGGGCCTACTGAAGCTTTCTTT	CASSQGPTEAFF
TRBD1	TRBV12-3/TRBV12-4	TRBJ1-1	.	TGTGCCAGCAGTGCCGGGACAGGCACTGAAGCTTTCTTT	CASSAGTGTEAFF
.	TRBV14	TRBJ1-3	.	TGTGCCAGCAGCAGCGCTGGAAACACCATATATTTT	CASSSAGNTIYF
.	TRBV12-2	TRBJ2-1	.	TGTGCAAGTCTTCTACGAGGATCCTACAATGAGCAGTTCTTC	CASLLRGSYNEQFF
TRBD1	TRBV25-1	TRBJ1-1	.	TGTGCCAGCAAGGGACAGGGTGTGGGTGAAGCTTTCTTT	CASKGQGVGEAFF
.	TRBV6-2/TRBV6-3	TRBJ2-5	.	TGTGCCAGCAGTTACTCGCGGATCCAAGAGACCCAGTACTTC	CASSYSRIQETQYF
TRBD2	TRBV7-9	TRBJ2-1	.	TGTGCCAGCAGCTTCACTAGCGGGGCTAGCTCCTACAATGAGCAGTTCTTC	CASSFTSGASSYNEQFF
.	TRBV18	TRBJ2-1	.	TGTGCCAGCTCCGAGAGCTTATACAATGAGCAGTTCTTC	CASSESLYNEQFF
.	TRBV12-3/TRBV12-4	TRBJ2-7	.	TGTGCCAGCAGTTTCTGGTCAAGGGGAACGGAGTACTTC	CASSFWSRGTEYF
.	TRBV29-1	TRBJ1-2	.	TGCAGCGTTGAGATATCCGCGGGCTATGGCTACACCTTC	CSVEISAGYGYTF
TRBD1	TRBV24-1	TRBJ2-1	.	TGTGCCACCAGTGCCCAGGGGGCAAGGGAGCAGTTCTTC	CATSAQGAREQFF
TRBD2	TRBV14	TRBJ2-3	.	TGTGCCAGCAGCCTGTCCGGGACTACGGCAGATACGCAGTATTTT	CASSLSGTTADTQYF
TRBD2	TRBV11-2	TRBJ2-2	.	TGTGCCAGCAGCTTACTCCCCGGGACTAGCGGCACCTGGTCCGGGGAGCTGTTTTTT	CASSLLPGTSGTWSGELFF
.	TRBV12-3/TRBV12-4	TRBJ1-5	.	TGTGCCAGCAGTAGGCAGGGTGATCAGCCCCAGCATTTT	CASSRQGDQPQHF
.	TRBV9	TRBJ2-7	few	TGTGCCAGCAGCCCACGACACAGCTCCTACGAGCAGTACTTC	CASSPRHSSYEQYF
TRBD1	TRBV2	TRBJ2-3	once	TGTGCCAGCATTTTGACAGGGTTTACAGATACGCAGTATTTT	CASILTGFTDTQYF
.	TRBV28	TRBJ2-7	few	TGTGCCAGCAGTTTATCGGAGCAGTACTTC	CASSLSEQYF
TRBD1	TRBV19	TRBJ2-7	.	TGTGCCAGTAGTACCGAAACAGGGGGCCATCTCTACGAGCAGTACTTC	CASSTETGGHLYEQYF
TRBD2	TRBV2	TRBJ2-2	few	TGTGCCAGCAGGTGGACTAGCGTCGACACCGGGGAGCTGTTTTTT	CASRWTSVDTGELFF
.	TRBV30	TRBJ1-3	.	TGTGCCTGGAGTATATCCGGAAACACCATATATTTT	CAWSISGNTIYF
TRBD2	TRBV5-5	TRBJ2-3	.	TGTGCCAGCAGCTTGGCCCCTAGCGGGAGGGGCGATACGCAGTATTTT	CASSLAPSGRGDTQYF
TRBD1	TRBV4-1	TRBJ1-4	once	TGCGCCAGCAGCCAAGCTTCAGGGGGAGGTTATGAAAAACTGTTTTTT	CASSQASGGGYEKLFF
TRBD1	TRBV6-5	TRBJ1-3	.	TGTGCCAGCAGTTATCTCGGGACAGTAGGAAACACCATATATTTT	CASSYLGTVGNTIYF
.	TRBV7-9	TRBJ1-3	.	TGTGCCAGCAGCTCCTCGAACGCGGCTGGAAACACCATATATTTT	CASSSSNAAGNTIYF
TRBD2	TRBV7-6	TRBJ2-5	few	TGTGCCAGCAGCAGACCCGGGACTAGCGGGGATCAAGAGACCCAGTACTTC	CASSRPGTSGDQETQYF
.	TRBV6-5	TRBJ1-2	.	TGTGCCAGCAGTAAGACGGGGTTGGGTTATGGCTACACCTTC	CASSKTGLGYGYTF
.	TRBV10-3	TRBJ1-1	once	TGTGCCATGGCTCCAACAGGAATGAACACTGAAGCTTTCTTT	CAMAPTGMNTEAFF
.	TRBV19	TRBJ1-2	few	TGTGCCAGTAGTATAGACAGGGGTTATGGCTACACCTTC	CASSIDRGYGYTF
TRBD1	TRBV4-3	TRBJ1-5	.	TGCGCCAGCAGCCCGGGACAGGGGGAACAGCCCCAGCATTTT	CASSPGQGEQPQHF
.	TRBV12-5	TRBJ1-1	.	TGTGCTAGTGGTAACCAGGACAAGAACACTGAAGCTTTCTTT	CASGNQDKNTEAFF
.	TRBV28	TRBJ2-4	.	TGTGCCAGCAGCCCCCCTACCTTGATCAAAAACATTCAGTACTTC	CASSPPTLIKNIQYF